A few counts support the clone carrying this T cell receptor beta chain. Germline loops: CDR1 SGDLS, CDR2 YYNGEE. The CDR3 has 13 amino acids. The V and J ends lost 3 bases and 14 bases respectively, with 15 bases between them. The record originates from a study of blood T cell repertoires in COVID-19. Data came from immunoSEQ multiplex PCR; TCRdb stores just in-frame clones and leaves some out. The sample includes around 200,000 clones, around 79% of them seen just once. This sequence was found in a man in his forties or fifties who had recovered from COVID-19. The specimen sequenced was peripheral blood. This chain links TRBV9 with TRBJ1-6; D is possibly TRBD1 (6 bases). Written as DNA, the CDR3 is TGTGCCAGCAGCGGGCAACAGGGCGGTTCCCTCCACTTT. It translates to CASSGQQGGSLHF. The variable domain in full, with the rest retrieved from reference TRBV9 and TRBJ1-6, is DSGVTQTPKHLITATGQRVTLRCSPRSGDLSVYWYQQSLDQGLQFLIQYYNGEERAKGNILERFSAQQFPDLHSELNLSSLELGDSALYFCASSGQQGGSLHFGNGTRLTVT.